The 20 T cell receptor beta chains below come from one sample, sequenced in a study of blood T cell repertoires in COVID-19. Assay used: immunoSEQ multiplex PCR; TCRdb lists only in-frame clones, some missing. The repertoire holds 300,000 to 400,000 clones, with 75% to 90% as singletons. The sample taken for sequencing was peripheral blood. The receptor source for this set is a woman in her 50s with COVID-19, enrolled during active disease.

This sequence joins TRBV2 and TRBJ2-2; 7 bases are shared with TRBD2. CDR3 size: 16 residues. Germline assignment: CDR1 SNHLY and CDR2 FYNNEI. Germline trimming cut 3 bases from V and 4 bases from J; bases unmatched to any gene: 8. The CDR3 DNA follows: TGTGCCAGCAGTGAGGCTCCTGGGGGGGGCACCGGGGAGCTGTTTTTT. Translation gives CASSEAPGGGTGELFF. Drawing the rest from reference TRBV2 and TRBJ2-2, the complete variable domain is EPEVTQTPSHQVTQMGQEVILRCVPISNHLYFYWYRQILGQKVEFLVSFYNNEISEKSEIFDDQFSVERPDGSNFTLKIRSTKLEDSAMYFCASSEAPGGGTGELFFGEGSRLTVL.

CDR3 bases: TGTGCCAGTAGTAAAAACAGATACGAGCAGTACTTC. It translates to CASSKNRYEQYF. J is TRBJ2-7 and V is TRBV19; D is unresolved. The CDR3 length is 12 residues. From germline, CDR1 is LNHDA and CDR2 SQIVND (reference sequence). Trimming removed 4 bases from V and 4 bases from J, with 8 bases in between.

CDR3: CASSWTQGEAFF. In DNA form, the CDR3 reads TGTGCCAGCAGCTGGACTCAAGGGGAAGCTTTCTTT. The V call is TRBV5-8, the J call TRBJ1-1, with D uncertain. Trimming cost V 3 bases and J 8 bases, with 11 bases left between them. This CDR3 is built from 12 residues. The germline CDR1 and CDR2 sequences are SGHTS and YDEGEE.

This clone was seen once. The rearrangement joins TRBV29-1 to TRBJ2-2; 8 bases fit TRBD2. The V segment lost 7 bases and the J segment 6 bases; nucleotides outside the gene matches: 7. The CDR3 has 13 amino acids. Germline V CDR1 and CDR2: SQVTM, ANQGSEA. The DNA of the CDR3 is TGCAGCGCGCGGGGGGCTTTGGCCGGGGAGCTGTTTTTT. As protein: CSARGALAGELFF.

The chain links TRBV24-1 to TRBJ2-1, with 7 positions matching TRBD2. Germline V gene data show CDR1 as KGHDR and CDR2 as SFDVKD. The CDR3 loop spans 15 amino acids. J was trimmed by 10 bases and V by 3 bases; bases with no gene match: 11. CDR3 DNA: TGTGCCACCAGTGATGCCACCTCGACTAGCCGCGAGCAGTTCTTC. It specifies CATSDATSTSREQFF.

The chain has TRBV3-1 (or the pseudogene TRBV3-2) and TRBJ1-2; D call uncertain. Germline V lookup: CDR1 LGHDT, CDR2 YNNKEL (reference sequence). The CDR3 totals 15 residues. The V end was cut by 0 bases, the J end by 0 bases, with 8 bases between. CDR3: CASSQDLGANYGYTF. CDR3 bases: TGTGCCAGCAGCCAAGACCTAGGAGCTAACTATGGCTACACCTTC.

The genes are TRBV6-2 or TRBV6-3 and TRBJ2-1, with 8 bases fitting TRBD2. The CDR3 covers 14 residues. The germline V gene has CDR1 MNHEY and CDR2 SVGEGT. With V trimmed by 0 bases and J by 7 bases, 2 bases remained unmatched. The CDR3 loop reads CASSYSGTSNEQFF. The CDR3, as DNA: TGTGCCAGCAGTTACTCGGGGACTAGTAATGAGCAGTTCTTC.

As for this clone: At one of its ends the junction is not consistent with the germline gene, which may arise from a read error. The chain has TRBV7-9 and TRBJ2-5; possibly TRBD2 for D (6 bases). There are 14 residues in the CDR3. Germline V gene sequence: CDR1 SEHNR, CDR2 FQNEAQ (reference sequence). The CDR3 reads CASRLVPGEETQYF. The DNA for the CDR3 is TGTGCCAGCAGGTTAGTCCCGGGAGAAGAGACCCAGTACTTC.

The V gene is TRBV15, the J gene TRBJ2-1; D is unresolved. Germline loops: CDR1 LNHNV, CDR2 YYDKDF (reference sequence). The CDR3 consists of 13 residues. Between the trimmed V and J ends, which lost 8 bases and 4 bases, there was a span of 12 bases. The CDR3 DNA is TGTGCCACCTCCCTGTCGCGGTACAATGAGCAGTTCTTC. It is translated as CATSLSRYNEQFF.

V gene TRBV10-3 combines with J gene TRBJ1-1; D perhaps matches TRBD1 (6 bases). Trimming took 2 bases from V and 1 from J, leaving 8 bases between them. Germline CDR1 is ENHRY and CDR2 is SYGVKD. The CDR3 consists of 14 residues. The CDR3 here is CAISERTENTEAFF. CDR3 bases: TGTGCCATCAGTGAGCGGACAGAGAACACTGAAGCTTTCTTT.

The chain carries TRBV6-2 or TRBV6-3 and TRBJ2-1; 10 positions agree with TRBD1. This CDR3 spans 17 amino acids. CDR1 MNHEY and CDR2 SVGEGT come from the germline V gene. The junction had 10 bases not matched to a gene; V was cut back by 6 bases and J by 2 bases. This chain's CDR3 is CASSPPRDRGTYNEQFF. The DNA for the CDR3 is TGTGCCAGCAGCCCACCCCGGGACAGGGGAACCTACAATGAGCAGTTCTTC.

The gene calls are TRBV12-3 or TRBV12-4 and TRBJ1-5; D gene uncertain. V lost 3 bases, J lost 6 bases, and 9 bases lay in between. The CDR3 sequence is 13 residues long. The CDR3 nucleotides are TGTGCCAGCAGTTTGTGGCCTGTTCAGCCCCAGCATTTT. This sequence encodes CASSLWPVQPQHF.

The chain uses TRBV2 and TRBJ2-1; D is possibly TRBD1 (6 bases). Trimming removed 3 bases at V and 9 bases at J, with 6 bases between. CDR1 SNHLY and CDR2 FYNNEI come from the germline V gene. CDR3 length equals 11 residues. As DNA, the CDR3 is TGTGCCAGCAGTGAGGGGGCTGAGCAGTTCTTC. This sequence encodes CASSEGAEQFF.

V and J are TRBV24-1 and TRBJ2-7; TRBD1 aligns across 9 bases. Germline V lookup: CDR1 KGHDR, CDR2 SFDVKD. The CDR3 covers 14 residues. V lost 5 bases and J lost 1; bases outside the gene matches: 2. CDR3 DNA: TGTGCCACCAGTGGGGGGACAGGGTCCTACGAGCAGTACTTC. It is translated as CATSGGTGSYEQYF.

The V gene is TRBV3-1 (or the pseudogene TRBV3-2), the J gene TRBJ2-1; tentative D call: TRBD2 (6 bases). The CDR3 covers 14 residues. V lost 5 bases and J lost 10, with 18 bases in between. The germline gives CDR1 LGHDT, CDR2 YNNKEL (reference sequence). CDR3 in amino acids: CASSARGTPGEQFF. CDR3 coding DNA: TGTGCCAGCAGCGCACGCGGGACGCCGGGGGAGCAGTTCTTC.

This chain connects TRBV11-2 to TRBJ1-6; D is unclear. The CDR3 has 19 residues. With 5 bases removed from V and 0 bases from J, the gap between germline ends came to 20 bases. Germline V lookup: CDR1 SGHAT, CDR2 FQNNGV. CDR3 amino acids: CASSLIAAGKGSYNSPLHF. CDR3 nucleotide sequence: TGTGCCAGCAGCCTGATAGCGGCCGGGAAGGGCTCCTATAATTCACCCCTCCACTTT. Filled out from reference TRBV11-2 and TRBJ1-6, the complete variable domain reads EAGVAQSPRYKIIEKRQSVAFWCNPISGHATLYWYQQILGQGPKLLIQFQNNGVVDDSQLPKDRFSAERLKGVDSTLKIQPAKLEDSAVYLCASSLIAAGKGSYNSPLHFGNGTRLTVT.

The chain has TRBV29-1 and TRBJ2-6, with 12 bases lining up with TRBD1. Trimming cost V 6 bases and J 2 bases; bases outside gene matches: 8. Germline CDR1 and CDR2: SQVTM and ANQGSEA. The CDR3 loop spans 17 amino acids. This chain's CDR3 is CSVPWDRGPPGANVLTF. CDR3 nucleotides: TGCAGCGTCCCGTGGGACAGGGGGCCCCCTGGGGCCAACGTCCTGACTTTC.

V gene TRBV5-4 combines with J gene TRBJ2-1; TRBD1 agrees at 9 bases. The CDR3 has 19 amino acids. J was trimmed by 3 bases and V by 4 bases; bases with no gene match: 17. The V gene's germline CDR1 is SGHNT and CDR2 YYREEE (reference sequence). This CDR3 is CASSLTGGEMALIYNEQFF. The CDR3 nucleotides are TGTGCCAGCAGCCTTACAGGGGGCGAGATGGCTTTGATCTACAATGAGCAGTTCTTC.

This clone was observed a single time. The chain recombines TRBV5-6 with TRBJ2-3, with D maybe TRBD2 (6 bases). V lost 2 bases, J lost 7 bases, and 17 bases lay in between. The CDR3 spans 15 residues. The germline CDR1 and CDR2 sequences are SGHDT and YYEEEE. The CDR3 loop reads CASSFMDRDSNTQYF. The CDR3 DNA reads as TGTGCCAGCAGCTTCATGGACCGGGACTCCAATACGCAGTATTTT. The whole variable domain, filled in from reference TRBV5-6 and TRBJ2-3, reads DAGVTQSPTHLIKTRGQQVTLRCSPKSGHDTVSWYQQALGQGPQFIFQYYEEEERQRGNFPDRFSGHQFPNYSSELNVNALLLGDSALYLCASSFMDRDSNTQYFGPGTRLTVL.

The chain couples TRBV6-1 to TRBJ2-5, with D possibly matching TRBD2 (6 bases). The CDR3 is 15 amino acids. From germline, CDR1 is MNHNS and CDR2 SASEGT. V lost 2 bases and J 2 bases, leaving 12 bases between the germline ends. CDR3: CASSEMDYRQETQYF. CDR3 sequence (DNA): TGTGCCAGCAGTGAAATGGACTACAGACAAGAGACCCAGTACTTC.